The 8 T cell receptor beta chains reported below all come from one sample, sequenced in a study of blood T cells in healthy people across ages. Next came a second PCR, run for 7 to 11 cycles, which used a sample-barcoded 5' primer along with a J-beta primer mix. A single record per CDR3 protein comes from TCRdb applying MiXCR to the 5' RACE reads. The data hold 600,000 to 850,000 distinct CDR3 sequences, with about 25% observed a single time. These sequences were also reported in another study, on T cells of mothers and their children.

The sample was blood. These receptors came from a boy under 18 in good health.

This chain's CDR3 is CASSYWGSGNTIYF. The CDR3 nucleotides are TGTGCCAGCAGTTATTGGGGATCTGGAAACACCATATATTTT. The chain carries TRBV6-5 and TRBJ1-3; D is unresolved. Germline V gene data show CDR1 as MNHEY and CDR2 as SVGAGI. This CDR3 has 14 residues. The V end lost 3 bases, the J end lost 1 base, and 7 bases lay between the germline ends.

The CDR3 reads CASSQERGAATEAFF. CDR3 DNA sequence: TGCGCCAGCAGCCAAGAAAGGGGGGCGGCCACTGAAGCTTTCTTT. The chain uses TRBV4-3 and TRBJ1-1; tentative D call: TRBD1 (6 bases). The CDR3 consists of 15 residues. Germline assignment: CDR1 LGHNA and CDR2 YSLEER. Trimming removed 0 bases at V and 4 bases at J, with 12 bases between.

V gene TRBV12-3 or TRBV12-4 combines with J gene TRBJ1-2, with D possibly TRBD1 on 5 matching bases. Trimming took 1 base from V and 4 from J, leaving 13 bases between them. The CDR3 is 15 residues long. The DNA for the CDR3 is TGTGCCAGCAGTTTAGTCGGCAGGGCGAGCTATGGCTACACCTTC. As protein: CASSLVGRASYGYTF.

This rearrangement joins TRBV3-1 to TRBJ2-7, with unresolved D. Trimming cost V 3 bases and J 6 bases, with 12 bases left between them. Germline V gives CDR1 LGHDT, CDR2 YNNKEL (reference sequence). This CDR3 comprises 13 residues. The CDR3 DNA reads as TGTGCCAGCAGCCACCGTAAGGGTTCCGAGCAGTACTTC. This encodes CASSHRKGSEQYF.

The V and J genes are TRBV2 and TRBJ2-1; 10 bases are a match to TRBD2. The CDR3 spans 15 residues. Trimming removed 6 bases from V and 7 bases from J; junction bases left unmatched: 9. Germline V gene sequence: CDR1 SNHLY, CDR2 FYNNEI. As DNA, the CDR3 is TGTGCCAGCAGGCGCCTAGCGGGGGAATATAATGAGCAGTTCTTC. As protein: CASRRLAGEYNEQFF.

The V gene is TRBV28, the J gene TRBJ1-1; weak D call: TRBD1 (6 bases). The germline CDR1 and CDR2 sequences are MDHEN and SYDVKM. CDR3 size: 16 residues. Trimming pared 10 bases from V and 0 bases from J, leaving 21 bases between. The CDR3 DNA sequence: TGTGCCACCAGGGGCGGGGGGGGCGTGATGAACACTGAAGCTTTCTTT. Translating it yields CATRGGGGVMNTEAFF.

Comments on this clonotype: The CDR3 does not close with the conserved phenylalanine or tryptophan, likely indicating a read error. J is TRBJ2-5 and V is TRBV20-1; 8 bases align to TRBD1. The J call could be wrong; TRBJ2-1 is a better fit for the DNA end. The CDR3 is made up of 15 amino acids. Looked up from germline, CDR1 is DFQATT and CDR2 is SNEGSKA (reference sequence). This CDR3 reads CSARDDRGRVDEQFL. CDR3 nucleotides: TGCAGTGCTAGAGACGACAGGGGTAGGGTCGATGAGCAGTTCCTC.

This clonotype appeared a few times. J is TRBJ2-7 and V is TRBV29-1; 10 nucleotides align to TRBD1. The V and J ends lost 5 bases and 7 bases, in that order; junction bases with no gene match: 8. CDR3 length equals 13 residues. Germline V CDR1 and CDR2: SQVTM, ANQGSEA. The CDR3 is CSVRGQGPPEQYF. CDR3 coding DNA: TGCAGCGTTAGGGGACAGGGGCCGCCGGAGCAGTACTTC.